Listed below are T cell receptor beta chains from one sample, sequenced in a study of yellow fever vaccine responses in identical twins. TCRdb processed the RT-PCR reads anew with MiXCR; each CDR3 protein has one entry. The specimen's table records around 20 distinct CDR3 sequences. The source was T cells from blood (PBMCs), unsorted or a sorted subset (not recorded which), collected before or after yellow fever vaccination (not recorded which). These receptors originate from a female donor who received the yellow fever vaccine. Each CDR3 is given without its conserved first and last residue. Where a row states a size, it is once, few, many or the class of an expanded clone; other rows omit it.

clone_size: once
v_call: TRBV11-1
cdr3_aa: ASSGAGANYGYT

clone_size: few
v_call: TRBV29-1
cdr3_aa: SVGWGNSYEQY

clone_size: .
v_call: TRBV9
cdr3_aa: ASSTLGSGSETQY

clone_size: .
v_call: TRBV10-3
cdr3_aa: AISESTTAYEQY